The 5 T cell receptor beta chains below were found in one sample sequenced in a study of shared clonotypes between healthy human individuals (dated by TCRdb to the early 2020s). The library came from the immunoSEQ multiplex PCR assay. The immuneACCESS repertoire file appears here via TCRdb, limited to in-frame rearrangements. These files lack a portion of the clones; in checked studies, under half of the deficit traces to unresolved V genes, and the cause of the others is not known. In this sample the table shows about 530,000 clones, approximately 79% of which occur a single time. Around an eighth of the sample comes from the top ten. Sequenced sample: PBMCs. Receptors originate from a woman between 35 and 50 years old in good health. Some clones in this sample may be carry-over from other donors' samples.

This clone was seen just once. J is TRBJ2-5 and V is TRBV5-1; 7 bases agree with TRBD1. Germline CDR1 is SGHRS and CDR2 is YFSETQ. This CDR3 has 13 amino acids. The V gene end was trimmed by 3 bases and the J gene end by 5 bases; junction bases not matched to a gene: 4. For the CDR3, the DNA is TGCGCCAGCAGCTCGGGACAGACCGAGACCCAGTACTTC. It yields the protein CASSSGQTETQYF.

In its sample, this clone was seen once. The chain couples TRBV19 to TRBJ2-3; no reliable D call. Per the germline V gene, CDR1 is LNHDA and CDR2 is SQIVND (reference sequence). The CDR3 covers 15 residues. Trimming shortened V by 7 bases and J by 2 bases, and 16 bases separated the two germline ends. The CDR3 nucleotides are TGTGCCAGTAAGAGTTTGGCCCCAATCACAGATACGCAGTATTTT. Its translation is CASKSLAPITDTQYF.

The gene calls are TRBV4-2 and TRBJ1-5, with D unresolved. Germline V gives CDR1 LGHNA, CDR2 YNFKEQ. The CDR3 has 15 amino acids. The germline V and J ends were trimmed by 0 bases and 4 bases, with 10 bases remaining between them. The CDR3 region has the DNA TGTGCCAGCAGCCAAGATCTTGCCGTAAATCAGCCCCAGCATTTT. As protein: CASSQDLAVNQPQHF.

The chain is built from TRBV14 and TRBJ2-5; perhaps TRBD1 as D (5 bases). The V and J ends lost 4 bases and 2 bases respectively, with 8 bases between them. This CDR3 contains 13 residues. Per germline, CDR1 SGHDN and CDR2 FVKESK. The CDR3 spells CASSPRQQETQYF. The DNA of the CDR3 is TGTGCCAGCAGCCCCCGACAGCAAGAGACCCAGTACTTC. Combining the CDR3 with reference TRBV14 and TRBJ2-5 gives the whole variable domain EAGVTQFPSHSVIEKGQTVTLRCDPISGHDNLYWYRRVMGKEIKFLLHFVKESKQDESGMPNNRFLAERTGGTYSTLKVQPAELEDSGVYFCASSPRQQETQYFGPGTRLLVL.

The chain uses TRBV18 and TRBJ1-3; D remains unclear. Germline CDR1 and CDR2: KGHSH and LQKENI. The germline V and J ends were trimmed by 4 bases and 4 bases, with 14 bases remaining between them. This CDR3 contains 15 residues. This chain's CDR3 is CASSLGRTKGNTIYF. The CDR3 DNA is TGTGCCAGCTCACTAGGACGAACAAAAGGAAACACCATATATTTT.